The source of this TCR beta chain is a study of T-cell memory formation after mild COVID-19 (dated by TCRdb to about 2021). Notes on the research overall: TCR sequence clusters from the two donors were found to be largely donor specific. T-cell clones expanding and contracting after mild COVID-19 in two donors were tracked by longitudinal TCRalpha and TCRbeta repertoire sequencing. The cohort was made up of two young adult volunteers, one female and one male, who were previously healthy. The research as a whole found: Some responding clones were detected in pre-infection memory, suggesting pre-existing cross-reactive memory T cells joined the SARS-CoV-2 response. Whether the second-wave clones peaking on day 37 were SARS-CoV-2 specific was not confirmed. Clones that contracted from day 15 to 85 showed balanced CD4/CD8 phenotypes, whereas a second wave of clones that expanded from day 15 to 37 leaned towards CD4+. The study covered only two mild cases, and larger cohorts including severe cases with pre-infection samples were considered necessary. Contracting CD4+ clones were located mainly in the CM and EM memory subsets, whereas CD8+ clones were found to be enriched in EMRA.

In its sample, this clonotype was seen a few times. The antigen this receptor binds is unknown. Base qualities were left out, and no much larger clone turns up one base away. Sequencing was carried out with an Illumina NovaSeq 6000. TCRalpha and TCRbeta cDNA libraries were built by 5'RACE with constant-segment primers, adding sample barcodes and unique molecular identifiers. RNA was extracted from every sample with Trizol reagent. Amplification of the libraries took two PCR steps, and the second step added a second sample barcode plus Illumina TruSeq adapters. The libraries were sequenced on an Illumina NovaSeq using 2 x 150 bp paired-end reads. As for the authors' bioinformatics: With migec v1.2.7, reads were demultiplexed and then collapsed into UMI-guided consensus sequences. With mixcr v2.1.11, UMI consensuses were aligned to TRA and TRB V and J templates and assembled into clonotypes. A clonotype was counted as expanded or contracted only when both edgeR and NoisET called the clonotype significant, with the noise models trained on biological replicates. For edgeR calls, a false discovery rate-adjusted p below 0.01 and a log2 fold-change threshold of 1 were applied. As an exploratory analysis of dynamics, max-normalized trajectories of the 1000 most abundant clonotypes were examined by PCA with hierarchical clustering. Each responding clone was given a CD4 or CD8 phenotype based on the CD4+ and CD8+ repertoires, which had been sequenced separately. In-frame beta chains were kept once TCRdb had trimmed the public reads at Q25 with fastp and called clones with MiXCR. CDR3 protein sequences are deduplicated, and each keeps its most common genes and DNA. The V and J calls here are based on TCRdb, not the publication. The sample data list under 300,000 distinct CDR3 sequences, and approximately 8.4% of these were observed just once. The biggest ten clones account for 20% to 25% of the sample.

V loses 0 bases, J loses 5 bases, and the germline ends lie 14 bases apart. Including cysteine and phenylalanine, the CDR3 has 16 amino acids. Only the CDR3 DNA stays, 48 bases, in frame from base 1. CDR1 SGHTA and CDR2 FQGTGA were looked up in the germline V gene. Ficoll-Paque density gradient centrifugation was the method used to isolate PBMCs. The sample taken for sequencing was PBMCs or a T cell subset sorted from them (not recorded which). This sequence uses TRBV7-3 and TRBJ2-1; a weak D assignment points to TRBD1 (6 bases agree). This clonotype originated in a man aged 18 to 29 who had mild COVID-19 (a few samples of this study predate the infection). The sample titles of this study are shuffled in the database, so cell type and time point are left out; the donor was told from shared clones. The nucleotide sequence is given as TGTGCCAGCAGCTTAACCGGGCAGGGGATACACAATGAGCAGTTCTTC. It is translated as CASSLTGQGIHNEQFF.